This TCR beta chain was identified during a study of blood T cell repertoires in COVID-19 (dated by TCRdb to 2020 to 2021). Background for the entire study: The collaborator samples originated in the United States, Italy and Spain and spanned the acute and convalescent phases of COVID-19. Nearly every sample came with metadata listing a de-identified subject ID, COVID-19 status, age in years and sex. The repertoires were released in a freely available public database meant as a resource for research on the immune response to SARS-CoV-2. The dataset comprised deeply sampled blood TCRbeta repertoires from subjects exposed to, actively infected with, or recovered from COVID-19. The samples were drawn from the first 160 participants of the ongoing ImmuneRACE study and from 950 to 1,500 subjects provided by 6 global collaborators. The material from the prospective study consisted of cDNA or gDNA derived from T cells, B-cell-depleted T cells, or PBMCs. HLA class I and class II types, where available, came from metadata supplied by the sample provider rather than from assay-based typing. On the study overall, not on this receptor specifically: The amount of clinical and demographic metadata varied by source and participant and was provided uncurated.

For this clone: What antigen it recognizes has not been identified. The record has no base qualities; no much larger clone is one base away.

Collaborating institutions collected whole blood in K2EDTA tubes following their own protocols. For TCRbeta analysis, collaborator samples were shipped as frozen whole blood, as isolated PBMCs, or as DNA extracted from either sample type. There are 16 amino acids in the CDR3, from cysteine to phenylalanine inclusive. Only CDR3 DNA is held: 48 bases, read in frame from base 1. The germline V and J ends show losses of 2 bases and 3 bases respectively, and no gene match explains 1 base of the junction. As encoded in the germline V gene, CDR1 is KGHDR while CDR2 is SFDVKD. TCRbeta CDR3 regions were amplified from genomic DNA by means of the immunoSEQ Assay, a bias-controlled multiplex PCR. On the study's bioinformatics: Within the assay, amplification of reference gene primers was used to estimate how many nucleated cells each sample contained. To quantify the absolute abundance of each unique TCRbeta CDR3 rearrangement, sequence reads were collapsed and filtered. For each sample, productive Simpson clonality was calculated as the square root of Simpson's diversity index over productive rearrangements. Sourced from immuneACCESS, this table was stored by TCRdb with only in-frame sequences that have V and J called. A share of the clones is absent; for the studies checked, an unresolved V gene accounts for under half, and the remainder has no known explanation. That table gives V, J and clone size, and the DNA gave D and trimming. The sample records 150,000 to 200,000 clones, around 85% of which are singletons. Approximately 9.9% of the sample is taken by the ten largest.

The chain is made from TRBV24-1 and TRBJ2-1; 12 middle bases align to TRBD2. This TCR was sampled from a man aged 60 to 69 with active or convalescent COVID-19. The sequencing sample was made of peripheral blood. The CDR3: CATSDSSGGDYNEQFF. The bases are TGTGCCACCAGTGATTCTAGCGGGGGGGACTACAATGAGCAGTTCTTC.